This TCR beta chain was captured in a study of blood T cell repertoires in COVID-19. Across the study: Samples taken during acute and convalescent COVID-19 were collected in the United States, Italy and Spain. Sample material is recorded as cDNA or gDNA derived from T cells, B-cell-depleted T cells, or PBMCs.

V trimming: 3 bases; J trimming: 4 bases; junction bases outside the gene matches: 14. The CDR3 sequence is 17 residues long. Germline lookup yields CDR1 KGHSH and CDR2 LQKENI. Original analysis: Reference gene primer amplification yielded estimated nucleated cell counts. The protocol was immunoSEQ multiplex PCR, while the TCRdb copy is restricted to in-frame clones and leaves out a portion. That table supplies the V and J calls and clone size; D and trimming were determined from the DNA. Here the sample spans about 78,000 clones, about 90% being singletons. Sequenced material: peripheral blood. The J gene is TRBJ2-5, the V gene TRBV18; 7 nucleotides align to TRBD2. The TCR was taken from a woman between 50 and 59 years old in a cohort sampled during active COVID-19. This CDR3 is CASSPSTGLTLSETQYF. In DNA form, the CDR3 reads TGTGCCAGCTCACCCTCCACGGGACTAACCCTCTCAGAGACCCAGTACTTC.